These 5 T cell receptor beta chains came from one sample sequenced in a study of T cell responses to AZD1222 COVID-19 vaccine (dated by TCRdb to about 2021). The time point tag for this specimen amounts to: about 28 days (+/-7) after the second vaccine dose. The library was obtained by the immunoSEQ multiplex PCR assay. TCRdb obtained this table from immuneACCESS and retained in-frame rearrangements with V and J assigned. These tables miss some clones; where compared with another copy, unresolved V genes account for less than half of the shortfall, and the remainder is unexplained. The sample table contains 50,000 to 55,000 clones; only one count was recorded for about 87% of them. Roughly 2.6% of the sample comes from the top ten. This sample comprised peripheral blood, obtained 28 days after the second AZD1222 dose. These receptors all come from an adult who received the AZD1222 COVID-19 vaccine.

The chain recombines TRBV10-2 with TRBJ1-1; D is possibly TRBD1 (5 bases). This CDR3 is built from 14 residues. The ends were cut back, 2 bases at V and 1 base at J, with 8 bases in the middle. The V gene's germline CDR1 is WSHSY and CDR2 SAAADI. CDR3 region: CASSETGPNTEAFF. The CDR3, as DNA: TGCGCCAGCAGTGAGACAGGACCGAACACTGAAGCTTTCTTT.

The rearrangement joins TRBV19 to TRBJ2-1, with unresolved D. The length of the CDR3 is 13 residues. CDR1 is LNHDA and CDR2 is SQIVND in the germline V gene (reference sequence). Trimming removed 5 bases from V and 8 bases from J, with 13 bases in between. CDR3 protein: CASSPLVRDEQFF. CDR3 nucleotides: TGTGCCAGTAGTCCTCTCGTCCGGGATGAGCAGTTCTTC.

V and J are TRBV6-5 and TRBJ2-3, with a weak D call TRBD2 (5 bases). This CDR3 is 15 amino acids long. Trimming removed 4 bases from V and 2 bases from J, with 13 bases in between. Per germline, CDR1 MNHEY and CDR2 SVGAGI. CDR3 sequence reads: CASSSGTRNTDTQYF. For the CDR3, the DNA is TGTGCCAGCAGTTCCGGCACTAGGAACACAGATACGCAGTATTTT.

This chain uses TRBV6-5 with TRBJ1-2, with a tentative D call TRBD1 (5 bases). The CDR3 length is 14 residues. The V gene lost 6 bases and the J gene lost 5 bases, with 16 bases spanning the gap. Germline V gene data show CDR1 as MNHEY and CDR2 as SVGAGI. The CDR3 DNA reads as TGTGCCAGCAGCCCCGGGGGGGGGTGGTATGGCTACACCTTC. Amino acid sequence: CASSPGGGWYGYTF.

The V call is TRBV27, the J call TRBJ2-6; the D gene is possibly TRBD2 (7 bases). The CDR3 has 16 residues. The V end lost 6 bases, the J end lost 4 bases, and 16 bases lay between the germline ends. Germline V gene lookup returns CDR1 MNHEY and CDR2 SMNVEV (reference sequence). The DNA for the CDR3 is TGTGCCAGCAGCCCAAGGGGGGGCCTCGGGGCCAACGTCCTGACTTTC. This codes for CASSPRGGLGANVLTF.